The T cell receptor (beta chain) described here comes from a study of CD8 T cells in ankylosing spondylitis. Study conclusions and caveats: Ankylosing spondylitis blood appeared to be characterized by a TCR beta motif of 7 to 9 highly homologous variants. Enrichment of disease-linked clones was reportedly significant in matched ankylosing spondylitis synovial fluid.

This clonotype was found many times. What it binds is not known. 5'-RACE, quantitative and with molecular barcodes, yielded the TCR beta libraries. Each CDR3 protein is one row after TCRdb ran MiXCR on the 5' RACE reads. Of a few hundred thousand distinct CDR3 sequences listed, roughly 18% were seen once; the top ten hold around 0.92%. CDR1 and CDR2 from the germline V gene are MNHEY and SVGAGI. The V gene end was trimmed by 5 bases and the J gene end by 5 bases; junction bases not matched to a gene: 30. The CDR3 has 23 amino acids. This clonotype originated in a male donor with ankylosing spondylitis. The genes are TRBV6-5 and TRBJ2-2; 9 bases are shared with TRBD1. The sequenced material came from blood, either unsorted or a sorted T cell fraction (not recorded which). The CDR3 DNA follows: TGTGCCAGCAGTCCCCCCTCCTTTTCCCACACCCGGGACAGGGAATCGGGGACCGGGGAGCTGTTTTTT. Amino acids: CASSPPSFSHTRDRESGTGELFF.